This TCR beta chain was sequenced for a study of beta chain features in type 1 diabetes. Using CD45RO/CCR7/CD25/CD127/CD95/CD27, CD4+ naive, central memory, regulatory and stem cell-like memory cells were sorted. Sorted populations were all over 98% pure. Germline assignment: CDR1 MDHEN and CDR2 SYDVKM. With 5 bases clipped from V and 5 bases from J, the junction kept 9 bases outside the gene matches. This CDR3 contains 15 residues. Of the isolated RNA, all was reverse transcribed, and so the sequenced material was expressed TCRB transcripts. Stem cell-like memory T cell samples yielded about a million reads on average. Sequenced by immunoSEQ multiplex PCR; TCRdb stores in-frame clones only, minus some. The table shows 20,000 to 25,000 clones, with 50% to 70% occurring only once. The study's findings and limits: More deletions and fewer insertions at VDJ junctions were seen in type 1 diabetes patients. Among patients with Type 1 diabetes, TCRB CDR3s were moderately but significantly shorter in every one of the four CD4+ subsets.

In the case of this clone: Its antigen is not identified.

V and J are TRBV28 and TRBJ2-7; TRBD1 agrees at 10 bases. This TCR derives from a man in his late teens or twenties with type 1 diabetes. Specimen: stem cell memory CD4+ T cells from blood. CDR3 coding DNA: TGTGCCAGCAGTACGCCCGGGACAGGGGTCCACGAGCAGTACTTC. Its translation: CASSTPGTGVHEQYF.